The clone carrying this T cell receptor beta chain was counted many times. Time point described: pre-sensitization, week 0. Treatment defined: therapeutic diphenylcyclopropenone sensitization with weekly scalp DPC. Whole blood, unfractionated, served as the material for total RNA extraction. TCRdb reanalysed the RACE reads using MiXCR and keeps one entry per CDR3 protein. The repertoire has under 300,000 distinct CDR3 sequences, approximately 8.6% of them found once; the top ten carry less than 3%. Germline V gene sequence: CDR1 MDHEN, CDR2 SYDVKM. V was shortened by 2 bases and J by 6 bases, with 13 bases between the two germline ends. The CDR3 is made up of 15 amino acids. These data originate in a study of human T cells and chemical hapten exposure. For the study at large: DPC (0.01%) was patch tested on the upper back and read at 6 days.

The receptor was isolated from a woman aged 40 to 49 with alopecia areata. Some clones in this sample may be carry-over from other donors' samples. The rearrangement links TRBV28 to TRBJ2-2; D call uncertain. The input for sequencing was whole blood, taken in connection with sensitization to the hapten diphenylcyclopropenone (DPC). The CDR3 coding sequence is TGTGCCAGCAGTTTACGCGTCGGGTGGCCCGGGGAGCTGTTTTTT. It is translated as CASSLRVGWPGELFF.